These T cell receptor beta chains were read from a single sample in a study of OX40 agonist ivuxolimab in advanced cancers. The repertoire was sequenced with immunoSEQ multiplex PCR; TCRdb's copy has only in-frame clones and lacks some. The sample has around 70,000 clones; roughly 88% are singletons. The starting material was CD4+ or CD8+ T cells sorted from blood, obtained in a trial of the OX40 agonist ivuxolimab. These receptors were taken from an adult with an advanced solid tumor such as melanoma, head and neck, liver or kidney cancer. The CDR3 runs from the conserved cysteine through the conserved F or W. The D gene is left open where the match is weak. Size is omitted from some rows. Given values are once, few, many or a class for expanded clones.

V: TRBV7-2; D: NA; J: TRBJ2-7; size: NA; CDR3: CASSFARAGYEQYF; DNA: TGTGCCAGCAGCTTTGCGAGGGCCGGATACGAGCAGTACTTC
V: TRBV29-1; D: TRBD1; J: TRBJ2-7; size: NA; CDR3: CSVDRGGYEQYF; DNA: TGCAGCGTGGACAGGGGGGGGTACGAGCAGTACTTC
V: TRBV5-8; D: NA; J: TRBJ2-5; size: NA; CDR3: CASSSDRKETQYF; DNA: TGTGCCAGCAGCTCGGACAGAAAAGAGACCCAGTACTTC
V: TRBV18; D: NA; J: TRBJ2-1; size: NA; CDR3: CASSPVGRAYNEQFF; DNA: TGTGCCAGCTCACCAGTAGGGAGAGCCTACAATGAGCAGTTCTTC
V: TRBV19; D: TRBD1; J: TRBJ1-4; size: NA; CDR3: CASSPVGQGFATNEKLFF; DNA: TGTGCCAGTAGCCCGGTCGGACAGGGGTTTGCAACTAATGAAAAACTGTTTTTT
V: TRBV4-3; D: NA; J: TRBJ1-2; size: NA; CDR3: CASSQGVMINYGYTF; DNA: TGCGCCAGCAGCCAAGGGGTGATGATTAACTATGGCTACACCTTC
V: TRBV19; D: NA; J: TRBJ2-1; size: NA; CDR3: CASSITWYEQFF; DNA: TGTGCCAGTAGTATAACGTGGTATGAGCAGTTCTTC
V: TRBV5-1; D: NA; J: TRBJ2-1; size: NA; CDR3: CASSLGWTDNEQFF; DNA: TGCGCCAGCAGCTTGGGGTGGACAGACAATGAGCAGTTCTTC
V: TRBV18; D: NA; J: TRBJ1-1; size: NA; CDR3: CASSREINTEAFF; DNA: TGTGCCAGCTCGCGAGAGATCAACACTGAAGCTTTCTTT
V: TRBV6-5; D: NA; J: TRBJ1-2; size: NA; CDR3: CASSEGWGMGGYTF; DNA: TGTGCCAGCAGTGAAGGGTGGGGGATGGGAGGCTACACCTTC
V: TRBV19; D: NA; J: TRBJ1-6; size: NA; CDR3: CASSGSGGTSPLHF; DNA: TGTGCCAGTAGTGGGAGTGGAGGCACTTCACCCCTCCACTTT
V: TRBV5-1; D: NA; J: TRBJ1-1; size: NA; CDR3: CASSLGGLYTEAFF; DNA: TGCGCCAGCAGCTTGGGGGGCCTCTACACTGAAGCTTTCTTT
V: TRBV11-3; D: TRBD1; J: TRBJ2-7; size: NA; CDR3: CASSLGDSYEQYF; DNA: TGTGCCAGCAGCTTAGGGGACAGTTACGAGCAGTACTTC
V: TRBV2; D: TRBD1; J: TRBJ1-2; size: once; CDR3: CASSKTGGTNYGYTF; DNA: TGTGCCAGCAGCAAGACAGGGGGGACTAACTATGGCTACACCTTC
V: TRBV11-2; D: NA; J: TRBJ1-1; size: NA; CDR3: CASSSRDTRGAFF; DNA: TGTGCCAGCAGCAGCAGGGACACACGCGGGGCTTTCTTT
V: TRBV5-1; D: TRBD1; J: TRBJ1-1; size: NA; CDR3: CASSLGTGLNTEAFF; DNA: TGCGCCAGCAGCTTAGGGACAGGGCTGAACACTGAAGCTTTCTTT
V: TRBV6-6; D: NA; J: TRBJ1-1; size: NA; CDR3: CASSSLTGTTEAFF; DNA: TGTGCCAGCAGCTCCCTAACAGGGACCACTGAAGCTTTCTTT
V: TRBV7-9; D: NA; J: TRBJ2-3; size: NA; CDR3: CASSRDLDVNTQYF; DNA: TGTGCCAGCAGCCGGGACCTGGACGTGAATACGCAGTATTTT
V: TRBV23-1; D: NA; J: TRBJ2-3; size: NA; CDR3: CASSQCITLDRIYF; DNA: TGCGCCAGCAGTCAATGTATAACGCTGGACCGTATTTATTTT
V: TRBV11-3; D: NA; J: TRBJ1-1; size: NA; CDR3: CASSLRHNTEAFF; DNA: TGTGCCAGCAGCTTAAGACACAACACTGAAGCTTTCTTT
V: TRBV4-3; D: NA; J: TRBJ1-2; size: NA; CDR3: CASSQELANYGYTF; DNA: TGCGCCAGCAGCCAAGAGTTGGCTAACTATGGCTACACCTTC
V: TRBV7-9; D: NA; J: TRBJ1-4; size: NA; CDR3: CASSLSELNEKLFF; DNA: TGTGCCAGCAGCTTATCGGAACTTAATGAAAAACTGTTTTTT
V: TRBV19; D: NA; J: TRBJ1-1; size: once; CDR3: CASKGMNTEAFF; DNA: TGTGCCAGTAAGGGCATGAACACTGAAGCTTTCTTT